The 6 T cell receptor beta chains presented below share a single source sample, sequenced in a study of breast tumors, draining lymph nodes, adjacent tissues. TCRdb passed the multiplex PCR reads through MiXCR, listing each CDR3 protein once. The table has 150,000 to 200,000 distinct CDR3 sequences, 30% to 40% seen once. The lymph nodes were axillary draining lymph nodes from breast cancer patients. Input material: axillary lymph node tissue. Every receptor here comes from a female donor with breast cancer. Some clones in this sample may be carry-over from other donors' samples.

This clonotype was counted at least ten times. The chain is built from TRBV28 and TRBJ1-5; D is ambiguous. CDR1 and CDR2 (germline): MDHEN, SYDVKM. The ends were cut back, 8 bases at V and 2 bases at J, with 13 bases in the middle. The CDR3 extends over 14 amino acids. The CDR3 region is CASARGPRNQPQHF. In DNA, the CDR3 is TGTGCCAGCGCTCGAGGGCCGCGCAATCAGCCCCAGCATTTT.

This clonotype has at least ten counts. The genes are TRBV7-9 and TRBJ1-2; D not resolved. The V gene's germline CDR1 is SEHNR and CDR2 FQNEAQ (reference sequence). The CDR3 is 12 amino acids. The ends were cut back, 5 bases at V and 3 bases at J, with 7 bases in the middle. The CDR3 DNA follows: TGTGCCAGCAGCATCAACGACTATGGCTACACCTTC. Residues: CASSINDYGYTF.

The rearrangement uses TRBV11-2 and TRBJ2-1; D call uncertain. Germline V gives CDR1 SGHAT, CDR2 FQNNGV. This CDR3 has 16 residues. V was trimmed by 5 bases and J by 2 bases, leaving 16 bases between them. CDR3 residues: CASSPTTGATYNEQFF. The CDR3 nucleotides are TGTGCCAGCAGCCCCACGACCGGAGCAACCTACAATGAGCAGTTCTTC.

This clonotype was recorded at least ten times. The CDR3 region is CASSLAGWAGVDNEQFF. The DNA of the CDR3 is TGTGCCAGCAGTTTAGCGGGTTGGGCTGGGGTTGACAATGAGCAGTTCTTC. The chain recombines TRBV12-3 or TRBV12-4 with TRBJ2-1, with D uncertain. CDR3 length: 17 amino acids. V lost 0 bases and J lost 5, with 17 bases in between.

The J gene is TRBJ1-1, the V gene TRBV13, with 9 nucleotides matching TRBD1. Germline values: CDR1 PRHDT, CDR2 FYEKMQ (reference sequence). The CDR3 is 16 amino acids. The V and J ends lost 5 bases and 4 bases, in that order; junction bases with no gene match: 11. The CDR3 nucleotides are TGTGCCAGCAGCCTACAGGGGGCAAGGGTACGCACTGAAGCTTTCTTT. Protein: CASSLQGARVRTEAFF. Variable domain in full (rest from reference TRBV13 and TRBJ1-1): AAGVIQSPRHLIKEKRETATLKCYPIPRHDTVYWYQQGPGQDPQFLISFYEKMQSDKGSIPDRFSAQQFSDYHSELNMSSLELGDSALYFCASSLQGARVRTEAFFGQGTRLTVV.

This clonotype was recorded at least ten times. The chain carries TRBV25-1 and TRBJ2-1; 8 bases match TRBD2. Germline CDR1 reads MGHDK; CDR2 reads SYGVNS. J was trimmed by 0 bases and V by 6 bases; bases with no gene match: 13. This CDR3 has 18 residues. The CDR3 DNA follows: TGTGCCAGCAGCCTTACTAGCGGCCCGCCTTTCTCCTACAATGAGCAGTTCTTC. Its protein product is CASSLTSGPPFSYNEQFF.